A selection of T cell receptor beta chains follows, all from one sample in a study of breast tumors, draining lymph nodes, adjacent tissues. In TCRdb, the multiplex PCR reads were re-called with MiXCR into one record per CDR3 protein. The sample shows approximately 150,000 distinct CDR3 sequences, 33% of them seen only once. The sequencing sample was made of axillary lymph node tissue. The receptors were sampled from a female donor with breast cancer. Some clones in this sample may be carry-over from other donors' samples. Both conserved end residues are part of each CDR3. D genes are given only for firm matches. Rows give clone size only sometimes, using once, few, many, or a class for an expanded clone.

j_call,d_call,clone_size,v_call,cdr3_nt,cdr3_aa
TRBJ2-7,.,many,TRBV14,TGTGCCAGCAGCCAACTTTCCGGGGGCCGGGAGCAGTACTTC,CASSQLSGGREQYF
TRBJ1-1,.,.,TRBV11-2,TGTGCCAGCAGCTTACGGCCGGAGGGAGGCACTGAAGCTTTCTTT,CASSLRPEGGTEAFF
TRBJ2-7,.,.,TRBV7-2,.,CASSIYLCSAKRGQGYEQYF
TRBJ1-2,.,many,TRBV2,TGTGCCAGCAGTGAAGCGGGAGTGTTTGGTGGCTACACCTTC,CASSEAGVFGGYTF
TRBJ2-7,.,many,TRBV5-1,TGCGCCAGCAGCCCCGACCGGGCCGTCTACGAGCAGTACTTC,CASSPDRAVYEQYF
TRBJ1-2,TRBD1,many,TRBV7-2,TGTGCCAGCAGCTTATCTAACCGGGACAGGGGTCGGGGCTACACCTTC,CASSLSNRDRGRGYTF
TRBJ2-2,TRBD1,many,TRBV10-3,TGTGCCATCAGTGAGTTTATAGGACAGGGTTCCGGGGAGCTGTTTTTT,CAISEFIGQGSGELFF
TRBJ2-5,TRBD2,many,TRBV5-6,TGTGCCAGCAGCTTAGAGTGGGGGGGACAAGAGACCCAGTACTTC,CASSLEWGGQETQYF
TRBJ2-7,TRBD2,.,TRBV11-2,TGTGCCAGCAGCGCCAGGACTAGCGGCTCCTACGAGCAGTACTTC,CASSARTSGSYEQYF
TRBJ1-4,TRBD1,many,TRBV20-1,TGCAGTGCTAGAGATAGCGGGGACAGGGGGCATGAAAAACTGTTTTTT,CSARDSGDRGHEKLFF
TRBJ1-5,.,.,TRBV6-5,TGTGCCAGCAGTCACTCAGGCAAGCCACGGGGGCCCCAGCATTTT,CASSHSGKPRGPQHF
TRBJ2-7,.,many,TRBV4-2,TGTGCCAGCAGCCAGCTAGCAACCTACGAGCAGTACTTC,CASSQLATYEQYF
TRBJ2-2,TRBD1,.,TRBV20-1,TGCAGTGCTAGAACTCAGGGACAGTTCACCGGGGAGCTGTTTTTT,CSARTQGQFTGELFF
TRBJ2-7,.,many,TRBV27,TGTGCCAGCAGGGGCGAGCCCAAATACGAGCAGTACTTC,CASRGEPKYEQYF